This TCR beta chain is from a study of T cell responses to AZD1222 COVID-19 vaccine. Data came from immunoSEQ multiplex PCR; TCRdb stores just in-frame clones and leaves some out. The sample includes 140,000 or so clones, about 82% seen only once; the top ten take around 5%. The CDR3 extends over 17 amino acids. V was pared by 3 bases and J by 6 bases, with 20 bases between. CDR1 and CDR2 (germline): MDHEN, SYDVKM. V usage is TRBV28 and J usage is TRBJ2-2, with D perhaps given as TRBD1 or TRBD2 (5 bases each). The sample here was peripheral blood, taken 28 days after the second AZD1222 dose. This receptor was obtained from an adult who received the AZD1222 COVID-19 vaccine. Here the CDR3 reads CASSLPFVLGVPGELFF. CDR3 DNA sequence: TGTGCCAGCAGTTTGCCTTTCGTCTTGGGGGTACCCGGGGAGCTGTTTTTT.